This TCR beta chain was found in a study of blood T cell repertoires in COVID-19 (dated by TCRdb to about 2020). At the level of the whole study: Samples from collaborators originated in the United States, Italy and Spain and spanned both the acute and convalescent phases of COVID-19. Samples were obtained from the ongoing ImmuneRACE study (first 160 participants) and from about 1,300 subjects provided by 6 global collaborators. Where available, HLA class I and class II types were taken from metadata supplied by the sample provider and were not determined by assay-based typing. The prospective study material was composed of cDNA or gDNA derived from T cells, B-cell-depleted T cells, or PBMCs. The repertoires were released in a freely available public database meant as a resource for research on the immune response to SARS-CoV-2. A de-identified subject ID, COVID-19 status, age in years and sex were almost always included in the sample metadata. Deeply sampled blood TCRbeta repertoires from subjects exposed to, actively infected with, or recovered from COVID-19 were included in the dataset. Overall results and qualifications from the work: Clinical and demographic metadata were provided uncurated, with the amount varying by source and participant.

Collaborating institutions collected whole blood in K2EDTA tubes following their own protocols. For TCRbeta analysis, collaborators shipped samples in one of three forms: frozen whole blood, isolated PBMCs, or DNA extracted from either of those sample types. TCRbeta CDR3 regions were amplified from genomic DNA by means of the immunoSEQ Assay, a bias-controlled multiplex PCR. From the authors' description of their analysis: The number of nucleated cells in each sample was estimated from the amplification of reference gene primers within the assay. To quantify the absolute abundance of each unique TCRbeta CDR3 rearrangement, sequence reads were collapsed and filtered. For each sample, productive Simpson clonality was calculated as the square root of Simpson's diversity index over productive rearrangements. TCRdb's version of the immuneACCESS table is confined to in-frame rearrangements and falls short of the full clone set. An unresolved V gene accounts for under half of the shortfall where checked; the remainder is of unknown origin. V and J calls and clone size follow that table, whereas D and trimming were derived from the DNA. Here the sample has over 100,000 clones; 70% to 90% occur a single time. The ten largest make up less than 1.5% of the sample.

Details on this clone: There is no known antigen for this receptor. Base qualities are not provided; no much larger clone lies one nucleotide away.

The receptor comes from a man aged 35-49 years with acute or convalescent COVID-19. The sample consisted of peripheral blood.

The CDR3 protein: CASSLQNTEAFF. The bases are TGTGCCAGCAGCTTACAGAACACTGAAGCTTTCTTT. The chain joins TRBV11-2 to TRBJ1-1, with an unclear D gene assignment. Between the V and J ends, shortened by 2 bases and 1 base respectively, the junction contains 2 bases. The germline V gene encodes CDR1 SGHAT and CDR2 FQNNGV. From the cysteine through the phenylalanine, the CDR3 covers 12 amino acids. Only the CDR3 DNA stays, 36 bases, in frame from base 1.